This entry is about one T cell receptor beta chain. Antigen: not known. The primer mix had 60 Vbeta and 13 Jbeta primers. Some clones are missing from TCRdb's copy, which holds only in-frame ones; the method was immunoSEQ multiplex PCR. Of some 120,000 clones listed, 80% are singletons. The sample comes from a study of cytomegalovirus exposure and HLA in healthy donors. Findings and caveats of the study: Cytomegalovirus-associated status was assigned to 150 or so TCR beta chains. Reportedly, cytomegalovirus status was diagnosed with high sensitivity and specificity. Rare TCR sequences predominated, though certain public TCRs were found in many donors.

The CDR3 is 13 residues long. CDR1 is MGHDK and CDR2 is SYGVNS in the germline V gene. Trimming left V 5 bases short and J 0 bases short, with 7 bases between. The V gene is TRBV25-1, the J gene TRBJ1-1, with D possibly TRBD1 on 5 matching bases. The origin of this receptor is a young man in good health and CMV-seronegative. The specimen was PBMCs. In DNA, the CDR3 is TGTGCCAGCAGTAGACAGATGAACACTGAAGCTTTCTTT. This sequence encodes CASSRQMNTEAFF.